The present TCR beta chain was sequenced within a study of cytomegalovirus exposure and HLA in healthy donors. On the study more broadly: One earlier analysis, a look at about 179 million T cells, found around 110 million unique TCR beta sequences.

V shed 2 bases and J 6 bases; nucleotides not matched to a gene: 5. CDR3 size: 15 residues. CDR1 is MNHNS, CDR2 SASEGT, per germline. Primers included in the PCR were 60 Vbeta and 13 Jbeta primers. Per the original data handling: In a later analysis, some 10 million of some 80 million unique beta chains occurred in at least two donors. Using immunoSEQ multiplex PCR, the repertoire was profiled, and TCRdb retains in-frame clones only, with some absent. That table furnishes V, J and clone size, whereas the DNA furnished D and trimming. Here the sample table reports 70,000 to 90,000 clones. Everyone who donated was a healthy bone marrow donor.

The clonotype comes from a man in his late teens or twenties in good health and CMV-seropositive. The sequenced material came from PBMCs. The chain carries TRBV6-1 and TRBJ2-1; 9 bases align to TRBD2. The CDR3 loop is CASSEQETSGNEQFF. The CDR3 nucleotides read TGTGCCAGCAGTGAACAAGAGACTAGCGGCAATGAGCAGTTCTTC.